This T cell receptor beta chain was obtained from a study of T cell responses to AZD1222 COVID-19 vaccine (dated by TCRdb to 2020 to 2023). As for the study more broadly: A total of 233 trial participants underwent TCR sequencing, of whom about 210 had received two doses of AZD1222 and about 25 had received two doses of the MenACWY control vaccine. Enrollment into the trials was organized by age into subgroups of 18-55, 56-69 and 70-plus years, and those subgroups contained about 160, 30 and 59 TCR-sequenced participants, respectively.

Results and caveats for the whole study, not just this receptor: Nearly half of unique spike-specific TCRs reportedly recognized epitopes outside regions mutated in the B.1.351 and B.1.1.7 variants. Participants were mostly white British and included more females than males, and it was suggested by the authors that clonal diversity may have been underestimated. Because no day 14 peak-response samples were available, the repertoires could be characterized only after the peak T cell response. Spike-specific TCR breadth and depth rose significantly after two AZD1222 doses compared with day 0 and with MenACWY recipients. Conclusions about previously exposed vaccinees were limited because only six AZD1222 recipients were SARS-CoV-2 seropositive at baseline. CD4 TCRs associated with the vaccine covered the entire spike protein, and the dominant responses were in regions 160-218 and 743-854. The 56-69-year group was small, and its depth increase did not reach significance, likely because of low power.

As regards this clone: What this receptor recognizes is not known. Qualities for individual bases were not recorded, and no much larger clone is one base off.

The CDR3 regions of human TCRbeta chains were analyzed by immunosequencing. The paper's processing steps were these. Repertoire TCRs were matched against a reference library of SARS-CoV-2-specific TCRs generated with the MIRA antigen-specificity platform. Breadth was defined as the fraction of unique TCRs that were SARS-CoV-2-associated. Depth was defined as the fraction of total T cells that were SARS-CoV-2-associated. Using the MIRA data, every spike-specific TCR was mapped to the spike region that the TCR reacted to and assigned to either a CD4 or a CD8 class. Log10-transformed breadth and depth values were compared by one-way ANOVA with Sidak's multiple comparisons tests. TCRdb provides this immuneACCESS table in a form limited to in-frame rearrangements. Some clones are lacking; in checked studies, under half of them reflect an unresolved V gene, and why the rest are absent is not known. The V and J calls and the clone size are those of that table, but D and trimming were determined from the DNA. The sample table contains fewer than 130,000 clones; only one count was recorded for around 90% of them. In total, the top ten clones hold over 2% of the sample.

The CDR1 and CDR2 encoded by the germline V gene are SGHAT and FQNNGV. The CDR3 runs 14 residues from the cysteine to the phenylalanine. The kept DNA is CDR3 alone, 42 bases in frame from the first base. From V the trimming removes 0 bases and from J it removes 10 bases, while the gene matches leave 4 bases of the junction unaccounted for. What this sample's time point label stands for: about 28 days (+/-7) after the second vaccine dose. AZD1222 recipients given second doses at about 4 weeks or at about 12 weeks were pooled, since spike-specific TCR depth and breadth were not found to differ between the two schedules. The vaccinee samples were drawn from two UK trials, COV001 and COV002, one of which was a single-blind randomized controlled phase 2/3 trial testing AZD1222 (ChAdOx1 nCoV-19) in healthy adults. Trial participant PBMC samples were collected at day 0 and day 28 after the second dose for TCRbeta chain sequencing.

This clonotype was obtained from an adult who received the AZD1222 COVID-19 vaccine. Sequenced material: peripheral blood, taken 28 days after the second AZD1222 dose. The chain was built from TRBV11-2 and TRBJ2-1, and 9 junctional nucleotides match TRBD2. The sequenced DNA is TGTGCCAGCAGCTTAGATCACCTAGCGGGAGAGCAGTTCTTC. It translates to CASSLDHLAGEQFF. Joined to the reference TRBV11-2 and TRBJ2-1 proteins, this CDR3 gives the full variable domain: EAGVAQSPRYKIIEKRQSVAFWCNPISGHATLYWYQQILGQGPKLLIQFQNNGVVDDSQLPKDRFSAERLKGVDSTLKIQPAKLEDSAVYLCASSLDHLAGEQFFGPGTRLTVL.